This T cell receptor beta chain was captured by sequencing in a study of beta chain features in type 1 diabetes. Germline loops: CDR1 SGDLS, CDR2 YYNGEE. V shed 4 bases and J 3 bases; nucleotides not matched to a gene: 8. The CDR3 extends over 15 amino acids. On this clone itself: Its antigen is as yet unknown.

The investigators reverse transcribed all of the isolated RNA, so they sequenced expressed TCRB transcripts. Sequencing was performed with immunoSEQ multiplex PCR; in TCRdb, only in-frame clones are kept and a portion is missing. This sample has some 150,000 clones, with approximately 8.7% found just once. Study-wide points: Among all four CD4+ subsets, Type 1 diabetes patients had TCRB CDR3s that were moderately but significantly shorter.

The rearrangement uses TRBV9 and TRBJ1-2; 8 bases are shared with TRBD1. The TCR originated in a woman aged 30 to 39 with type 1 diabetes. Source material: central memory CD4+ T cells from blood. The CDR3: CASSPRQGSYYGYTF. For the CDR3, the DNA is TGTGCCAGCAGCCCCCGACAGGGGAGTTACTATGGCTACACCTTC.